This T cell receptor (beta chain) was identified in a study of tumor-infiltrating lymphocytes in oesophageal squamous cell carcinoma. TCRdb redid the calling of the PCR reads with MiXCR, one entry per CDR3 protein. The repertoire consists of approximately 18,000 distinct CDR3 sequences, with 35% to 45% occurring once and the leading ten covering under 30%. Germline CDR1 and CDR2: MDHEN and SYDVKM. The CDR3 consists of 13 residues. The genes are TRBV28 and TRBJ2-5; no clear D gene. TRBJ2-1 matches the DNA end more closely, so the J call is doubtful. This TCR was sampled from a male donor with esophageal squamous cell carcinoma. The sample comprised esophageal tumor tissue. CDR3 DNA sequence: TGTGCCAGCAGTTTATCCCGTTACAATGAGCAGTTCTTC. Protein: CASSLSRYNEQFF.